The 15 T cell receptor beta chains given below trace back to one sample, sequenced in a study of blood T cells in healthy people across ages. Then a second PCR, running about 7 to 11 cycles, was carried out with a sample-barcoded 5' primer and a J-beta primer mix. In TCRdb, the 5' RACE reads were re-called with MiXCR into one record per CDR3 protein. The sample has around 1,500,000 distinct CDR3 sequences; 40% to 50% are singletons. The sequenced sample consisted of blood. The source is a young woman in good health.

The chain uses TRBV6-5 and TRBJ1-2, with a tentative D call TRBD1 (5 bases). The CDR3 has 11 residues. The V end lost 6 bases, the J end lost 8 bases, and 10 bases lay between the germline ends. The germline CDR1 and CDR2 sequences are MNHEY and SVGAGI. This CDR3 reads CASRTEGGYTF. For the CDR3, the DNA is TGTGCCAGCAGGACAGAAGGGGGCTACACCTTC.

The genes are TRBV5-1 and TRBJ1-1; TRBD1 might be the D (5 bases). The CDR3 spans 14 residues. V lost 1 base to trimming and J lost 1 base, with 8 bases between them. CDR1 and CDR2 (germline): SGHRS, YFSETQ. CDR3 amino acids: CASSLYRRNTEAFF. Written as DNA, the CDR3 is TGCGCCAGCAGCTTGTACAGGAGGAACACTGAAGCTTTCTTT.

The CDR3 coding sequence is TGTGCCAGCAACCGATTCTCAGGGGGAACTGAAGCTTTCTTT. Its protein is CASNRFSGGTEAFF. J is TRBJ1-1 and V is TRBV6-1; 7 bases fit TRBD1. Losses at the gene ends were 7 bases for V and 5 bases for J; bases not matched to a gene: 10. The germline V gene has CDR1 MNHNS and CDR2 SASEGT. The CDR3 length is 14 residues.

The CDR3 loop reads CASTFGTLQETQYF. CDR3 sequence (DNA): TGTGCCAGCACCTTCGGGACTCTCCAAGAGACCCAGTACTTC. The chain carries TRBV5-5 and TRBJ2-5, with a possible D match to TRBD2 (6 bases). Germline-derived CDR1 and CDR2 are SGHKS and YYEKEE (reference sequence). Deletions cut 6 bases from V and 1 base from J, with 13 bases between. The CDR3 has 14 amino acids.

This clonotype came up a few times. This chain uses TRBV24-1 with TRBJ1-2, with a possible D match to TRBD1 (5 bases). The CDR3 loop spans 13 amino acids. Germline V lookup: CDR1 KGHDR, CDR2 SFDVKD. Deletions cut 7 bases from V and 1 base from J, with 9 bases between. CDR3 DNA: TGTGCCACCAGCCGGGACCTTAACTATGGCTACACCTTC. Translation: CATSRDLNYGYTF.

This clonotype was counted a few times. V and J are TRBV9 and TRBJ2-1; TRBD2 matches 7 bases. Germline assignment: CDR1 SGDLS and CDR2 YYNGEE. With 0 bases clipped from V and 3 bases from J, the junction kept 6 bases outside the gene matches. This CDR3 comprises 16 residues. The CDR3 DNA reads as TGTGCCAGCAGCGTAGCGGGGGGTGCGGGCTACAATGAGCAGTTCTTC. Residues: CASSVAGGAGYNEQFF.

The CDR3 region is CASSLPTGGQPQHF. In DNA form, the CDR3 reads TGTGCCAGCAGTTTACCGACAGGGGGTCAGCCCCAGCATTTT. This chain uses TRBV28 with TRBJ1-5; 9 nucleotides match TRBD1. The J segment lost 6 bases and the V segment lost 2 bases, leaving 2 bases of the junction unmatched. The CDR3 extends over 14 amino acids. CDR1 MDHEN and CDR2 SYDVKM come from the germline V gene.

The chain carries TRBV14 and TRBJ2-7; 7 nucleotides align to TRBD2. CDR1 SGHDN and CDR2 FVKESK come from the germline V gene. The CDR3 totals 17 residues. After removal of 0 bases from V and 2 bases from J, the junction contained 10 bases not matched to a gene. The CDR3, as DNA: TGTGCCAGCAGCCAAGATGGGAGGGAGACAGTAACCTACGAGCAGTACTTC. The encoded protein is CASSQDGRETVTYEQYF.

The CDR3 spells CASSQRGAETRNSGNTIYF. In DNA form, the CDR3 reads TGTGCCAGCAGCCAAAGAGGCGCGGAGACTAGAAACTCTGGAAACACCATATATTTT. V gene TRBV3-1 combines with J gene TRBJ1-3; no firm D call. The CDR3 runs to 19 residues. Trimming removed 2 bases from V and 0 bases from J, with 20 bases in between. From germline, CDR1 is LGHDT and CDR2 YNNKEL (reference sequence).

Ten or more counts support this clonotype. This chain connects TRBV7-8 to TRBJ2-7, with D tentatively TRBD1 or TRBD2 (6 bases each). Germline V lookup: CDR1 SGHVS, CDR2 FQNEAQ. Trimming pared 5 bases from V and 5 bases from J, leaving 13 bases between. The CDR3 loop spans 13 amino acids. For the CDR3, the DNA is TGTGCCAGCAGCCTGGGGGGCCTAGACGAGCAGTACTTC. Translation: CASSLGGLDEQYF.

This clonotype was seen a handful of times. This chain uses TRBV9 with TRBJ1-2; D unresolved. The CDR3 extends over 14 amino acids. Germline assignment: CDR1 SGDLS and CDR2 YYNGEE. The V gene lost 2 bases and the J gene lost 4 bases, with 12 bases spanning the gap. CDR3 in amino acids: CASSVGEGGYGYTF. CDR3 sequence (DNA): TGTGCCAGCAGCGTCGGGGAAGGAGGCTATGGCTACACCTTC.

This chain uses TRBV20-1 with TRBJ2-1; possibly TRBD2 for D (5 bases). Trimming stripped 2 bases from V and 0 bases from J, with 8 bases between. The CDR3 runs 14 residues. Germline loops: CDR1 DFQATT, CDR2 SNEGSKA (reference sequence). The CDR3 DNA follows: TGCAGTGCTAGAACCGGAGGCTCCTACAATGAGCAGTTCTTC. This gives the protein CSARTGGSYNEQFF.

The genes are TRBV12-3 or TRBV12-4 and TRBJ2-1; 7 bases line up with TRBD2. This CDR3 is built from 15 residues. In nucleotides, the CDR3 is TGTGCTGGGGGAGCGGGACCTAGCCCCTACAATGAGCAGTTCTTC. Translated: CAGGAGPSPYNEQFF.

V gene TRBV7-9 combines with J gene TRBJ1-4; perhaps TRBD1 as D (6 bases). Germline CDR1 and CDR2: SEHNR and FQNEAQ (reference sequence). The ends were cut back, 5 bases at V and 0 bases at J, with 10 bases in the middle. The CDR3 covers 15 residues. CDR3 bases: TGTGCCAGCAGCCCTGGACAGTCAACTAATGAAAAACTGTTTTTT. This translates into CASSPGQSTNEKLFF.

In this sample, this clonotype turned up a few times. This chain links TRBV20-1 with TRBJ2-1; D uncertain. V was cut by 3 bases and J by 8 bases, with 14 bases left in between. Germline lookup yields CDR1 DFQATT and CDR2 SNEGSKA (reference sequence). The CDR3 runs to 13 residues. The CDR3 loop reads CSAREGPTHEQFF. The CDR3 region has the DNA TGCAGTGCTAGGGAAGGACCGACTCATGAGCAGTTCTTC.